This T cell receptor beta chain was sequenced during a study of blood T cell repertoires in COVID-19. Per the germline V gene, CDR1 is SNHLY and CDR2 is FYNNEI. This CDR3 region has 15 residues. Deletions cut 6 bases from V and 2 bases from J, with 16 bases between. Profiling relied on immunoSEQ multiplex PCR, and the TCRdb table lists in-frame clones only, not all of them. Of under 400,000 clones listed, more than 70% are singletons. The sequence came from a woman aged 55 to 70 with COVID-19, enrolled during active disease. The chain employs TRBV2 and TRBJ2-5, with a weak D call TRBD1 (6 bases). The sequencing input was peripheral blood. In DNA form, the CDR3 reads TGTGCCAGCAGCAAGATCAGGGGAAAGCAAGAGACCCAGTACTTC. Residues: CASSKIRGKQETQYF.